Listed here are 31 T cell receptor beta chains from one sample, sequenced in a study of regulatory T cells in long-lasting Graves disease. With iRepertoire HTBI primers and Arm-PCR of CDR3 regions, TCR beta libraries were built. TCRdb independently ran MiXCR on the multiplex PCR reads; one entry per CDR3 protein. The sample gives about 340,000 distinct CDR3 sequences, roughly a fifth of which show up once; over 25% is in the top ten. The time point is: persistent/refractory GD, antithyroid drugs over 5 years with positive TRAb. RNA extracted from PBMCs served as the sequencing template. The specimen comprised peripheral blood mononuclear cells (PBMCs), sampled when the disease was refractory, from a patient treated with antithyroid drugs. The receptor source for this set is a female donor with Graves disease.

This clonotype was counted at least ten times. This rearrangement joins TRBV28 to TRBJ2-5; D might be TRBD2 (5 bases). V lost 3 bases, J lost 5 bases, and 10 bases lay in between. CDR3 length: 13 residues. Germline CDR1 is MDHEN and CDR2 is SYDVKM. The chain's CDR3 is CASSFFGMETQYF. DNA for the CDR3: TGTGCCAGCAGTTTTTTCGGGATGGAGACCCAGTACTTC.

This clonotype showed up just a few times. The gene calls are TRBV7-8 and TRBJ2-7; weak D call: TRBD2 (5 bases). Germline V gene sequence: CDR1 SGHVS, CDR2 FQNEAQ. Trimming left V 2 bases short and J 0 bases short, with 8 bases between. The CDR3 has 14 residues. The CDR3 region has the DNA TGTGCCAGCAGCTTAATGAGGGTCTCCTACGAGCAGTACTTC. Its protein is CASSLMRVSYEQYF.

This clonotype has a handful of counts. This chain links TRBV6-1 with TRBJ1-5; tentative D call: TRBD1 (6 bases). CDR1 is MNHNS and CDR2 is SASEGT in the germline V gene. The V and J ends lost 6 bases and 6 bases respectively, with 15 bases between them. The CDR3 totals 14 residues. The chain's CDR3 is CASSLTGFGQPQHF. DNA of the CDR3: TGTGCCAGCAGCTTAACAGGGTTCGGTCAGCCCCAGCATTTT.

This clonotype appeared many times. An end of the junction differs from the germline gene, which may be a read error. Written as DNA, the CDR3 is TGTGCCAGCAGCTTAACGGGGCTTGAGCAGTACTTC. This sequence encodes CASSLTGLEQYF. The chain uses TRBV5-1 and TRBJ2-7, with D perhaps being TRBD1 or TRBD2 (5 bases each). The CDR3 is made up of 12 amino acids. Germline CDR1 reads SGHRS; CDR2 reads YFSETQ.

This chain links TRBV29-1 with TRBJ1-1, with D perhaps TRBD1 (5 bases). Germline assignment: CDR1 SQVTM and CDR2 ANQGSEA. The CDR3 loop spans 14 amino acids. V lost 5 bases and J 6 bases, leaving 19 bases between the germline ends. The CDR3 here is CSVPTDIHQAEAFF. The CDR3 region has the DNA TGCAGCGTTCCTACGGACATCCACCAAGCTGAAGCTTTCTTT.

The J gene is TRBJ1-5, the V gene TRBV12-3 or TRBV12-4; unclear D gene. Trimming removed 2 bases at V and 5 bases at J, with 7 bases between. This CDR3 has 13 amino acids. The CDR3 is CASSLIGHQPQHF. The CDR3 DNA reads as TGTGCCAGCAGTTTAATTGGGCATCAGCCCCAGCATTTT.

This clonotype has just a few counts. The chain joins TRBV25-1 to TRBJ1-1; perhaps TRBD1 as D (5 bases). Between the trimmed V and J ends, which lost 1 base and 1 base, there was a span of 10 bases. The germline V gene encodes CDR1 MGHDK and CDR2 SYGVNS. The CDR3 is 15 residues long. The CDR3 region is CASSEWRDGNTEAFF. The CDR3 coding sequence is TGTGCCAGCAGTGAATGGCGGGACGGGAACACTGAAGCTTTCTTT.

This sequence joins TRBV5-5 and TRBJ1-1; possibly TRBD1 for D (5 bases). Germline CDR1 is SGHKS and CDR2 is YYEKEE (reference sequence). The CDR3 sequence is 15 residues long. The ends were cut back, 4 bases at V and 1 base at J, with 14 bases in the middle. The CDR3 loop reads CASSRTGTGNTEAFF. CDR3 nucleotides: TGTGCCAGCAGCCGGACCGGGACGGGGAACACTGAAGCTTTCTTT.

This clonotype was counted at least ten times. CDR3 sequence: CASSVTGNGDQPQHF. The DNA of the CDR3 is TGTGCCAGCAGCGTGACAGGGAATGGGGATCAGCCCCAGCATTTT. This chain uses TRBV11-2 with TRBJ1-5; 7 bases agree with TRBD1. Per germline, CDR1 SGHAT and CDR2 FQNNGV. The CDR3 loop spans 15 amino acids. V lost 5 bases and J lost 5; bases outside the gene matches: 9.

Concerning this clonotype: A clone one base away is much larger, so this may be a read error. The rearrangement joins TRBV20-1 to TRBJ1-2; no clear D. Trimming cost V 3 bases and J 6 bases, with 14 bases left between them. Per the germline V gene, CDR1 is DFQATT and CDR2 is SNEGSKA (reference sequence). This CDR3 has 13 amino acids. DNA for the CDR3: TGCAGTGCTAGTACGCTGGGCGTCCATGGCTACACCTTC. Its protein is CSASTLGVHGYTF.

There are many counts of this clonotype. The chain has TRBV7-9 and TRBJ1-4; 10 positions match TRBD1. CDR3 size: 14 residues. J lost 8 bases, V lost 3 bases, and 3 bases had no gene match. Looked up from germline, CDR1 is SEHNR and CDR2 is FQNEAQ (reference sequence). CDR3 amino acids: CASSLTGGREKLFF. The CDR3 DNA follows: TGTGCCAGCAGCTTGACAGGGGGCCGGGAAAAACTGTTTTTT.

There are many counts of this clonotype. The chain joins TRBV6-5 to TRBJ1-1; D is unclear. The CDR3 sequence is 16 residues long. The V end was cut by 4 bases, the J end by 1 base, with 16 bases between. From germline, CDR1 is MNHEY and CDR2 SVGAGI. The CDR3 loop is CASSSVFPVTNTEAFF. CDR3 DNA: TGTGCCAGCAGTTCCGTTTTTCCAGTTACGAACACTGAAGCTTTCTTT.

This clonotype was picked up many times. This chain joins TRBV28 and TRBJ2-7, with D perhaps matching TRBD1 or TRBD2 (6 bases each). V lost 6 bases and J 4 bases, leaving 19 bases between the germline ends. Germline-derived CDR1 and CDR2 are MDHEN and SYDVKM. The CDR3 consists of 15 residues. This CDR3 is CASREGGTYFYEQYF. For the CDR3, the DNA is TGTGCCAGCAGGGAGGGCGGGACATACTTTTACGAGCAGTACTTC.

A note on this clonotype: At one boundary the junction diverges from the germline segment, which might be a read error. The CDR3 DNA reads as TGTGTCAGCTGTTTCCGGCAGGTCCCGAACACTGAAGCTTTCTTT. Its protein is CVSCFRQVPNTEAFF. This sequence joins TRBV12-3 or TRBV12-4 and TRBJ1-1; D gene ambiguous. CDR3 size: 15 residues.

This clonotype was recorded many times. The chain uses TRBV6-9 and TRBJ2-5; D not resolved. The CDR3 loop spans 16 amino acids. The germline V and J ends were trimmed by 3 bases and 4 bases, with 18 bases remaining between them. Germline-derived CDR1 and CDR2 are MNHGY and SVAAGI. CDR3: CASSYSKRSWGETQYF. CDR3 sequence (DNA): TGTGCCAGCAGTTACTCGAAAAGGAGCTGGGGAGAGACCCAGTACTTC.

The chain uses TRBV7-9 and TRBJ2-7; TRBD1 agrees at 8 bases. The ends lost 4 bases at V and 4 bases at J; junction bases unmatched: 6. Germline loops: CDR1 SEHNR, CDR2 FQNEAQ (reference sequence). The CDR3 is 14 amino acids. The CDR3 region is CASSSPGGGYEQYF. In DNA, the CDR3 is TGTGCCAGCAGCTCCCCAGGGGGCGGGTACGAGCAGTACTTC.

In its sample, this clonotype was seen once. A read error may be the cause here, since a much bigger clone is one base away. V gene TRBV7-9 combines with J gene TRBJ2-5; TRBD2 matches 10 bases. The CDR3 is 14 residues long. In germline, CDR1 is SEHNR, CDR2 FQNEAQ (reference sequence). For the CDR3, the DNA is TGTGCCAGCAGCCGAGCGGGGGGGAAGGAGACCCAGTGCTTC. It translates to CASSRAGGKETQCF.

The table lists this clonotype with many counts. CDR3 DNA sequence: TGCAGCGTTGATGCGGCAGGCACCTACGAGCAGTACTTC. This encodes CSVDAAGTYEQYF. This chain links TRBV29-1 with TRBJ2-7; D unresolved. Germline CDR1 reads SQVTM; CDR2 reads ANQGSEA. V lost 3 bases, J lost 2 bases, and 11 bases lay in between. The CDR3 length is 13 residues.

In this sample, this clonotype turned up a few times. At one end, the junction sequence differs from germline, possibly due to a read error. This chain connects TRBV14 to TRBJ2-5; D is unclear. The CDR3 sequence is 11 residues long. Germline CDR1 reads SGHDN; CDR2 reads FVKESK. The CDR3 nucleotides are TGCGCCAGCAGCCACAGAGAGACCCAGTACTTC. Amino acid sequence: CASSHRETQYF.

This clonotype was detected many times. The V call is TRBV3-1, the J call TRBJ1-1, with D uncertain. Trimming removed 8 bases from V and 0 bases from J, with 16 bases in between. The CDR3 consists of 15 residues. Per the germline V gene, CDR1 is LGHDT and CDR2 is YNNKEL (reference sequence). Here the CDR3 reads CASVPSLGLNTEAFF. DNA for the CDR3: TGTGCCAGCGTACCAAGCCTTGGCCTGAACACTGAAGCTTTCTTT.

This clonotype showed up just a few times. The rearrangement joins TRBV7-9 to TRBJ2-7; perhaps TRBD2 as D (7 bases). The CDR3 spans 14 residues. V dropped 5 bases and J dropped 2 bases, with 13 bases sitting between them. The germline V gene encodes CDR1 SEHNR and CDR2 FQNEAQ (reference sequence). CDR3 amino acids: CASSTGGLAYEQYF. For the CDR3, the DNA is TGTGCCAGCAGCACCGGGGGGCTCGCCTACGAGCAGTACTTC.

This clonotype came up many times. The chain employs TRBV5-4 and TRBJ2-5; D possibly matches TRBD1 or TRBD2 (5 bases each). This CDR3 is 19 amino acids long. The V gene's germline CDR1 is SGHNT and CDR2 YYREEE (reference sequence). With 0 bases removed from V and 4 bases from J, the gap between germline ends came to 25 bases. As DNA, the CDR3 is TGTGCCAGCAGCTTGGGGATGGGTGTGGCGCCCCGGGGCCGAGAGACCCAGTACTTC. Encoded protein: CASSLGMGVAPRGRETQYF.

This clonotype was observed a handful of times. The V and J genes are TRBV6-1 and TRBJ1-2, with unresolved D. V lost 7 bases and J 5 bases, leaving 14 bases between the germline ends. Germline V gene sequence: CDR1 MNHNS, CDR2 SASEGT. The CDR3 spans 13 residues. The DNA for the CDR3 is TGTGCCAGCACCCAAGGCAGAGTTTATGGCTACACCTTC. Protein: CASTQGRVYGYTF.

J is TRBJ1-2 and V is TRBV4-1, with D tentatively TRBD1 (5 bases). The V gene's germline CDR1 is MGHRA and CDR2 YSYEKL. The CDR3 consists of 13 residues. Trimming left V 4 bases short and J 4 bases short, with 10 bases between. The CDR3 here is CASSLRQTYGYTF. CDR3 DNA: TGCGCCAGCAGCCTTAGACAGACCTATGGCTACACCTTC.

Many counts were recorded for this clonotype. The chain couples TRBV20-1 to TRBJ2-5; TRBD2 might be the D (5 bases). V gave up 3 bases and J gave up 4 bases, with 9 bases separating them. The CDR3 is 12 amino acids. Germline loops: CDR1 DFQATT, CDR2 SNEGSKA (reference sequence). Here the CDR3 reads CSASRGRETQYF. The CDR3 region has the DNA TGCAGTGCTAGCCGAGGGAGAGAGACCCAGTACTTC.

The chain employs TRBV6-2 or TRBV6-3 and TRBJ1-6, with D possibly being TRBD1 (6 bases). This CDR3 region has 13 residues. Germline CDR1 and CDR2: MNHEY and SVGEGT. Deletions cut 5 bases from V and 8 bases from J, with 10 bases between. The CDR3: CASSTQGYSPLHF. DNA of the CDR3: TGTGCCAGCAGTACACAGGGTTATTCACCCCTCCACTTT.

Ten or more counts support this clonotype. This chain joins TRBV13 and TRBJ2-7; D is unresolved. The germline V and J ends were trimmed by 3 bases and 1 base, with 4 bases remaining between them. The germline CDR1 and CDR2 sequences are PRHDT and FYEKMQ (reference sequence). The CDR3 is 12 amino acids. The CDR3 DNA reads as TGTGCCAGCAGCTTCGGGTCCTACGAGCAGTACTTC. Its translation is CASSFGSYEQYF.

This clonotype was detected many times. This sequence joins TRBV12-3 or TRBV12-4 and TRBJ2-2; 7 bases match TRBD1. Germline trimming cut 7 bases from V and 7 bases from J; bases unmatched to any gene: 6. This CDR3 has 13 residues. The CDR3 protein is CASTQGVLGELFF. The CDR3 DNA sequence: TGTGCCAGCACCCAGGGGGTCCTCGGGGAGCTGTTTTTT.

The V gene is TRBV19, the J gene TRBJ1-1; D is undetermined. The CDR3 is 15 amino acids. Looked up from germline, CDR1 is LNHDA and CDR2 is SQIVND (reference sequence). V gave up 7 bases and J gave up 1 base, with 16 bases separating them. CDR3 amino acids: CASTWAFGKNTEAFF. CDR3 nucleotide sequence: TGTGCCAGTACTTGGGCGTTCGGGAAGAACACTGAAGCTTTCTTT.

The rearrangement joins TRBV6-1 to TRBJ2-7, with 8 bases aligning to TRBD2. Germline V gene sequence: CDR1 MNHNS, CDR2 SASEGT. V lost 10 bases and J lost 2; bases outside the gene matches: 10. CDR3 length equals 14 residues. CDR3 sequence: CANPPGGGPYEQYF. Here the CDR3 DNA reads TGTGCCAATCCCCCCGGGGGGGGTCCCTACGAGCAGTACTTC.

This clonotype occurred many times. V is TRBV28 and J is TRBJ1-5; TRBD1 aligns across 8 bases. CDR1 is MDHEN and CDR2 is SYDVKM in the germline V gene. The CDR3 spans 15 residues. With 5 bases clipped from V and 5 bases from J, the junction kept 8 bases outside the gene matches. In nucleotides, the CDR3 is TGTGCCAGCAGTCCCCAGGACAGGGTCTATCAGCCCCAGCATTTT. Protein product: CASSPQDRVYQPQHF.